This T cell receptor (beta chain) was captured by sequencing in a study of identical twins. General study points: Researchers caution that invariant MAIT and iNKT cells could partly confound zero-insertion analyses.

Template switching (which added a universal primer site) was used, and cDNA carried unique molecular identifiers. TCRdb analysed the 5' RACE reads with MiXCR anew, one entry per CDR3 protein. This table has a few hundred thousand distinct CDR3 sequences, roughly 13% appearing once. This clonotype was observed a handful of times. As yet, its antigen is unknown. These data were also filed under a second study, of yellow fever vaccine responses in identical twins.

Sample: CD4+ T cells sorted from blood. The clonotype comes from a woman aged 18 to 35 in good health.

The CDR3 loop reads CASDRGGNQPQHF. The DNA for the CDR3 is TGTGCCAGCGACAGGGGCGGCAATCAGCCCCAGCATTTT. The chain couples TRBV2 to TRBJ1-5; 8 nucleotides match TRBD1. Trimming removed 8 bases from V and 2 bases from J; junction bases left unmatched: 2. CDR1 SNHLY and CDR2 FYNNEI come from the germline V gene. The CDR3 extends over 13 amino acids.